A selection of T cell receptor beta chains follows, all from one sample in a study of cytomegalovirus exposure and HLA in healthy donors. Repertoires were generated with immunoSEQ multiplex PCR, while TCRdb's copy carries only in-frame clones and drops some. In the table there are about 150,000 clones, 60% to 75% of which are singletons. The sequenced sample consisted of PBMCs. Source of these receptors: a man aged 18-30 years in good health and CMV-seronegative. CDR3s include the opening cysteine and the closing phenylalanine or tryptophan. Fields, in order: CDR3 length, J gene, D gene, V gene, CDR3 protein. The D gene is left open where the match is weak.

13 | TRBJ1-1 | NA | TRBV28 | CASRLGLGTEAFF
14 | TRBJ1-1 | NA | TRBV5-1 | CASSHTGLNTEAFF
14 | TRBJ2-7 | NA | TRBV4-3 | CASSQVPGTYEQYF
13 | TRBJ1-2 | TRBD1 | TRBV11-3 | CASSSDRGYGYTF
18 | TRBJ2-2 | NA | TRBV4-2 | CASSQGGWLVAVPGELFF
15 | TRBJ1-5 | TRBD1 | TRBV7-9 | CASSLGDSLNQPQHF
14 | TRBJ1-1 | NA | TRBV29-1 | CSVGWLYLNTEAFF
14 | TRBJ1-1 | TRBD1 | TRBV19 | CASSIGQGDTEAFF
19 | TRBJ2-2 | NA | TRBV4-1 | CASSLGVLRQTTNTGELFF
14 | TRBJ1-5 | NA | TRBV5-1 | CASSLASGWQPQHF
17 | TRBJ1-4 | TRBD1 | TRBV6-1 | CASSEGVTGQLNEKLFF
16 | TRBJ2-1 | TRBD2 | TRBV11-2 | CASSLAEAGGSREQFF
12 | NA | NA | TRBV7-5 | CARSQGPDEQYF
16 | TRBJ2-2 | NA | TRBV7-2 | CASSLDRVPNTGELFF
15 | TRBJ2-3 | TRBD1 | TRBV5-1 | CASSLGQGASDTQYF
12 | TRBJ1-5 | TRBD1 | TRBV10-1 | CATGQGNQPQHF
14 | TRBJ1-3 | NA | TRBV5-6 | CASSGTDSGNTIYF
15 | TRBJ2-2 | NA | TRBV7-9 | CASSLPGVFTGELFF
14 | TRBJ1-1 | NA | TRBV7-2 | CASSFAGSSTEAFF
13 | TRBJ1-4 | NA | TRBV5-1 | CASSLQESEKLFF
13 | TRBJ1-6 | NA | TRBV6-4 | CASSLGEVSPLHF
12 | TRBJ2-2 | NA | TRBV18 | CASSPRTGELFF
13 | TRBJ2-5 | TRBD1 | TRBV29-1 | CSVSGQGGETQYF
13 | TRBJ1-2 | TRBD1 | TRBV2 | CASSSDRLYGYTF
15 | TRBJ1-2 | TRBD1 | TRBV27 | CASSFKGQGNYGYTF
14 | TRBJ1-2 | NA | TRBV19 | CASSPGRFDYGYTF
15 | TRBJ1-1 | NA | TRBV18 | CASSPGPVTYTEAFF
18 | TRBJ2-3 | TRBD1 | TRBV18 | CASLHSGPGTGATDTQYF
15 | TRBJ1-5 | TRBD1 | TRBV19 | CASSIGTGVSQPQHF
14 | TRBJ2-3 | TRBD2 | TRBV9 | CASSPGGPGDTQYF
16 | TRBJ1-2 | NA | TRBV27 | CASSFVSAGLNYGYTF
15 | TRBJ2-4 | NA | TRBV18 | CASSPPGGNKNIQYF
17 | TRBJ2-7 | TRBD2 | TRBV5-1 | CASSSPGTSGGLEEQYF
16 | TRBJ2-7 | TRBD1 | TRBV5-1 | CASSYTGGSPSYEQYF
17 | TRBJ2-5 | TRBD2 | TRBV7-6 | CASSLDLAGGEQETQYF
17 | TRBJ2-7 | TRBD2 | TRBV7-2 | CASSSPNSGGARYEQYF
16 | TRBJ2-1 | NA | TRBV5-1 | CASSLEGGAYYNEQFF
17 | TRBJ2-2 | TRBD2 | TRBV5-1 | CASSLRLAGVNTGELFF
14 | TRBJ1-5 | NA | TRBV5-1 | CASSLTGHNQPQHF
17 | TRBJ1-4 | TRBD1 | TRBV4-1 | CASSHRDRGATNEKLFF
15 | TRBJ2-7 | TRBD1 | TRBV4-3 | CASSQAWDRAYEQYF
15 | TRBJ2-2 | NA | TRBV9 | CASSVRFDSPGELFF
15 | TRBJ2-1 | TRBD2 | TRBV6-5 | CASVPSGGADNEQFF
15 | TRBJ1-6 | NA | TRBV19 | CASSRNFPTVVGLHF
14 | TRBJ2-3 | NA | TRBV28 | CASSSGTPTDTQYF
14 | TRBJ1-2 | NA | TRBV6-5 | CASSSTGLNYGYTF
14 | TRBJ1-1 | NA | TRBV5-6 | CASSLLGEDTEAFF
15 | TRBJ2-1 | TRBD2 | TRBV7-7 | CASSPLAGGENEQFF